Below, 2 T cell receptor beta chains from the same sample are listed, as sequenced in a study of blood T cell repertoires in COVID-19. The table came from immunoSEQ multiplex PCR; TCRdb's copy has only in-frame clones and leaves some out. Of 200,000 to 250,000 clones in the sample, 86% were seen once. The sequenced sample was peripheral blood. The receptors derive from a woman aged 55-75 years who had recovered from COVID-19.

V and J are TRBV28 and TRBJ1-2, with unresolved D. The CDR3 runs to 13 residues. The germline gives CDR1 MDHEN, CDR2 SYDVKM. V gave up 3 bases and J gave up 4 bases, with 9 bases separating them. The CDR3 sequence is CASSFQVSYGYTF. DNA of the CDR3: TGTGCCAGCAGTTTCCAGGTATCCTATGGCTACACCTTC.

V usage is TRBV7-8 and J usage is TRBJ1-2, with a tentative D call TRBD1 (6 bases). CDR3 size: 15 residues. V gave up 3 bases and J gave up 5 bases, with 16 bases separating them. CDR1 and CDR2 from the germline V gene are SGHVS and FQNEAQ. The CDR3 sequence: CASSLWGGANYGYTF. CDR3 DNA sequence: TGTGCCAGCAGCTTGTGGGGGGGCGCCAATTATGGCTACACCTTC.